The 5 T cell receptor beta chains below all came from one sample that was sequenced in a study of T cell clonotyping in hematopoietic cell transplantation. Sequenced by immunoSEQ multiplex PCR; TCRdb stores in-frame clones only, minus some. The data show roughly 15,000 clones, around 85% seen once. The sequenced sample was peripheral blood mononuclear cells. Every receptor here comes from a woman aged 40-49 years in good health. Some clones in this sample may be carry-over from other donors' samples.

The rearrangement uses TRBV5-1 and TRBJ2-5, with 8 bases fitting TRBD2. Germline-derived CDR1 and CDR2 are SGHRS and YFSETQ. The CDR3 is 14 residues long. After removal of 0 bases from V and 4 bases from J, the junction contained 2 bases not matched to a gene. CDR3 region: CASSLGGRRETQYF. The CDR3 DNA sequence: TGCGCCAGCAGCTTGGGCGGGAGGAGAGAGACCCAGTACTTC.

V is TRBV7-2 and J is TRBJ1-6; D not resolved. Trimming shortened V by 0 bases and J by 9 bases, and 15 bases separated the two germline ends. The CDR3 has 16 amino acids. In germline, CDR1 is SGHTA, CDR2 FQGNSA. CDR3 sequence: CASSLALGQRVSPLHF. The CDR3 DNA sequence: TGTGCCAGCAGCTTAGCATTAGGGCAGAGGGTTTCACCCCTCCACTTT.

The V and J genes are TRBV5-4 and TRBJ1-3; D is ambiguous. CDR1 and CDR2 (germline): SGHNT, YYREEE (reference sequence). V was trimmed by 3 bases and J by 2 bases, leaving 12 bases between them. This CDR3 region has 15 residues. CDR3 nucleotide sequence: TGTGCCAGCAGCTCCTCAAGTGGGCCTGGAAACACCATATATTTT. It yields the protein CASSSSSGPGNTIYF.

This rearrangement joins TRBV5-4 to TRBJ2-7; D unresolved. Germline V lookup: CDR1 SGHNT, CDR2 YYREEE (reference sequence). The V gene lost 2 bases and the J gene lost 3 bases, with 0 bases spanning the gap. The CDR3 loop spans 10 amino acids. CDR3 loop: CASSFYEQYF. CDR3 coding DNA: TGTGCCAGCAGCTTCTACGAGCAGTACTTC.

The rearrangement uses TRBV28 and TRBJ2-4, with D unresolved. The V gene lost 5 bases and the J gene lost 0 bases, with 11 bases spanning the gap. CDR1 MDHEN and CDR2 SYDVKM come from the germline V gene. This CDR3 has 15 residues. CDR3 nucleotides: TGTGCCAGCAGTCCCCTGGGAATAGCCAAAAACATTCAGTACTTC. As protein: CASSPLGIAKNIQYF.